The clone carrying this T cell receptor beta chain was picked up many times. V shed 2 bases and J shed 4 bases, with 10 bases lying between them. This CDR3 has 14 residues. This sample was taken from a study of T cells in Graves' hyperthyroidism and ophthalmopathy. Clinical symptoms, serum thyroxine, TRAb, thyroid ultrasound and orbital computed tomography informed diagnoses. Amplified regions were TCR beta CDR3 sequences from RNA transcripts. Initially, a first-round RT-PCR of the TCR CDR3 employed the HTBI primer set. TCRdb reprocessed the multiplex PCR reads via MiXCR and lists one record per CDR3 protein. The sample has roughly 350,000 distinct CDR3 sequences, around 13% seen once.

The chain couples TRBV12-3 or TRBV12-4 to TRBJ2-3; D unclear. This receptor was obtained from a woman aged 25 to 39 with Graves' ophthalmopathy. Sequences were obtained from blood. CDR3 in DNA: TGTGCCAGCAGTTTAACCAGCCCGGCAGATACGCAGTATTTT. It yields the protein CASSLTSPADTQYF.